The TCR beta chain described here comes from a study of shared clonotypes between healthy human individuals (dated by TCRdb to 2018 to 2020). Broadly, across the study: A couple of women and three men aged 18 to 49 years were included in the cohort. Leukapheresis yielded between about 0.94 and 9.5 billion PBMCs per donor. For each donor, CD4 naive and CD4 memory were each given three plates, CD8 naive was given two plates, and CD8 memory was given one plate. Different laboratories and diverse techniques were used to prepare libraries and sequence TCR repertoires, to increase sequencing depth and limit assay-specific biases. Blood TCR repertoires of several healthy adults were deeply sequenced to estimate repertoire size and the extent of clonotype sharing between individuals.

Broader findings and caveats from the paper: Roughly 5% of naive CD4, 3.5% of naive CD8, around 2.3% of memory CD4, and 0.4% of memory CD8 clonotypes were shared across four donors. Only blood was sampled, and tissue TCR repertoires likely differ from those in blood. Larger estimated clonotype richness was generally found for naive subsets than for memory subsets. Incomplete sequencing was indicated by rarefaction of sorted-subset datasets, despite the large sequencing depth. Compared with non-shared clonotypes, the clonotypes found in all four sorted-subset donors had higher generation probabilities. Based on pairwise subsampling, the degree of clonotype sharing among donors was expected to be affected by sequencing depth. The small number of donors limited the genetic and exposure-history diversity represented.

TCR CDR3 regions were amplified from genomic DNA by multiplex PCR using the deep immunoSEQ assay. For each cell subset, the extracted genomic DNA was distributed evenly across all wells of several immunoSEQ 96-well plates, and each plate served as one replicate. For sorted subsets, around 200 ng genomic DNA, equal to some 28,000 T cell genomes, was loaded into each replicate PCR. Purified libraries were quantified with a Qubit 3.0 fluorometer, sized on a Bioanalyzer 2100, and re-quantified with the KAPA Library Quantification kit. Every immunoSEQ 96-well plate was sequenced on a separate single-read 150-cycle Illumina NextSeq 550 flow cell. The published analysis was carried out like this. Because the immunoSEQ output held only junctional sequences and lacked quality scores, the filtering could not match the filtering applied to full-length reads. To assign V/J genes and CDR3, sequences were annotated against IMGT germline references using PyIR, a Python wrapper for IgBLAST v1.9. Reads with weak V/J assignments (E-value above 1e-6), missing CDR3, stop codons, out-of-frame junctions, or ambiguous translated residues were removed. V3J clonotypes were defined by identical inferred V gene, J gene, and CDR3 amino acid sequence. To compute the percentage overlap between repertoires, the number of shared unique clonotypes was divided by the size of the smaller repertoire. RTK rarefaction, the Chao1 estimator, and Recon v2.1 estimates of unobserved clonotypes were used to assess repertoire richness. OLGA was used to compute generation probabilities for all TCRbeta clonotypes that the gDNA method yielded from a few donors. The clones in this table, taken by TCRdb from immuneACCESS, are in-frame only. Not every clone is retained; where verified, under half of the shortfall comes from an unresolved V gene, and the cause of the rest is unknown. D and trimming come from the DNA, and the V and J calls and clone size come from that table. In this sample the table shows fewer than 850,000 clones, roughly 88% of which occur a single time. The ten largest clones take up less than 40% of the sample.

CDR1 MNHNY and CDR2 SVGAGI were looked up in the germline V gene (reference sequence). V gives up 0 bases and J gives up 0 bases, and the segment between their germline ends measures 9 bases. The CDR3 covers 16 residues, taking in both the cysteine and the phenylalanine. Of all the DNA, just the CDR3 is kept, 48 bases in frame from base 1. Healthy HIV-negative adults with no recently reported acute infections or vaccinations were included as donors. Every donor was a Caucasian adult residing in Nashville, Tennessee, USA. CD8 memory samples combined magnetically selected CD45RO+ cells with CCR7-negative CD45RA+ effector memory (TemRA) cells. Blood was collected by leukapheresis, and PBMCs were isolated by Ficoll-Histopaque density gradient centrifugation and then cryopreserved in liquid nitrogen vapor phase. Analytical flow cytometry was used to check the purity and quantity of each magnetically sorted T cell population. Genomic DNA was isolated from every sorted fraction and measured by UV absorbance on a Nanodrop 2000c.

This clone was seen only once. The specificity of this receptor is unknown. The sample holds no much larger clone one base away, and base qualities are not on file. The rearranged chain carries TRBV6-6 and TRBJ1-3; no D gene is confidently identified. The receptor was isolated from a man between 18 and 35 years old in good health. Some clones in this sample may be carry-over from other donors' samples. The sample was memory CD8+ T cells from PBMCs. The cell subset or site label corresponds to: CD45RO+ cells pooled with CCR7-negative TemRA cells. The DNA sequence reads TGTGCCAGCAGTTACTCCTTTAGGAGCTCTGGAAACACCATATATTTT. Translated, this gives CASSYSFRSSGNTIYF.